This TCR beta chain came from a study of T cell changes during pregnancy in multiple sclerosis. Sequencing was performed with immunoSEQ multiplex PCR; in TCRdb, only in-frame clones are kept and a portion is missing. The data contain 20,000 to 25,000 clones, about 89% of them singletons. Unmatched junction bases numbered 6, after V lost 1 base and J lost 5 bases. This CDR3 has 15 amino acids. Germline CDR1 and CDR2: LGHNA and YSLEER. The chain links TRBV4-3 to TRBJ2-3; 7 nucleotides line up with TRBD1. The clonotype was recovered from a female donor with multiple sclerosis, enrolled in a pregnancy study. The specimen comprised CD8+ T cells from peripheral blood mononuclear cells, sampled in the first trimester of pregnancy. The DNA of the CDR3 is TGCGCCAGCAGCCAAGGGATTAGACAGGGAGATACGCAGTATTTT. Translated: CASSQGIRQGDTQYF.